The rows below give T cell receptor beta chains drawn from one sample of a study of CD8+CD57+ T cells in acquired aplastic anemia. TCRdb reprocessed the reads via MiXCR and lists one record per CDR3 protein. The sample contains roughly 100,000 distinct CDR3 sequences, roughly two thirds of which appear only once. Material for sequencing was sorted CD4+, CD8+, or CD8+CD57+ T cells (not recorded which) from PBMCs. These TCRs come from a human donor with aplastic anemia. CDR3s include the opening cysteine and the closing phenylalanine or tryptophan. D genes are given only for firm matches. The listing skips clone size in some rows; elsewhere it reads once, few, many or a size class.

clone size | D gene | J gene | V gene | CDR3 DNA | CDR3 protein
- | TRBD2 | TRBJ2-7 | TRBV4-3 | TGCGCCAGCAGCCAAGAGGGAGGGCCCGAGCAGTACTTC | CASSQEGGPEQYF
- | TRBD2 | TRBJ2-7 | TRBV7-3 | TGTGCCAGCAGCCCCGGGGGGGTCGAGCAGTACTTC | CASSPGGVEQYF
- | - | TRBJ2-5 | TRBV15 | TGTGCCACCAGCAGAGATACAGGACAAGAGACCCAGTACTTC | CATSRDTGQETQYF
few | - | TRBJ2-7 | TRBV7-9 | TGTGCCAGCAGCACCCGACACGTTTACGAGCAGTACTTC | CASSTRHVYEQYF
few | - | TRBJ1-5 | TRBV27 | TGTGCCAGCAGAGGCGGGGCTAGCAATCAGCCCCAGCATTTT | CASRGGASNQPQHF
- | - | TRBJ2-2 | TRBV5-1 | TGCGCCAGCAGCTATGTGGGAGCTGGCGGGGAGCTGTTTTTT | CASSYVGAGGELFF
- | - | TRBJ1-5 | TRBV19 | TGTGCCAGTATGGACGGGAGCAATCAGCCCCAGCATTTT | CASMDGSNQPQHF
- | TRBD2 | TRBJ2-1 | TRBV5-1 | TGCGCCAGCAGCTTGGCCGGACTAGCGGGAGCCCAAGGGCAGTTCTTC | CASSLAGLAGAQGQFF
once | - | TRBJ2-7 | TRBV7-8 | TGTGCCAGCAGCAACCGGGACAACTACGAGCAGTACTTC | CASSNRDNYEQYF
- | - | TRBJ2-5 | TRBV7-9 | TGTGCCAGCAGCTTAGCAGGGTTGGAGACCCAGTACTTC | CASSLAGLETQYF
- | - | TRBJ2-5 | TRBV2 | TGTGCCAGCAGTCAACACCGCACAGGACCACAAGAGACCCAGTACTTC | CASSQHRTGPQETQYF
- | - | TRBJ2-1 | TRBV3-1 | TGTGCCAGCACCAACGACTACAATGAGCAGTTCTTC | CASTNDYNEQFF
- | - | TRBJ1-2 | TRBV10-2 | TGCGCCAGCAGGCCCGGAGAGCGCGGCTACACCTTC | CASRPGERGYTF
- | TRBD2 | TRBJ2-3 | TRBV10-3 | TGTGCCACTTCCGGGACTAGCGGGGGGCGCACAGATACGCAGTATTTT | CATSGTSGGRTDTQYF
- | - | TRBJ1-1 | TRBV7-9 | TGTGCCAGCAGCTTTGTCGAGTACACTGAAGCTTTCTTT | CASSFVEYTEAFF
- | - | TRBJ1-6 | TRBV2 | TGTGCCAGCAGTGAACCACTTTGGGGGTTTTCACCCCTCCACTTT | CASSEPLWGFSPLHF
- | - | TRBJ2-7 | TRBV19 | TGTGCCAGTAGTGTGACGCAGGGCCCCGGCGGGCAGTACTTC | CASSVTQGPGGQYF